What follows describes a single T cell receptor beta chain. This CDR3 is 16 amino acids long. Germline CDR1 and CDR2: ENHRY and SYGVKD. V lost 2 bases, J lost 2 bases, and 8 bases stayed unmatched. This entry belongs to a study of T cell changes during pregnancy in multiple sclerosis. Using immunoSEQ multiplex PCR, the repertoire was profiled, and TCRdb retains in-frame clones only, with some absent. The table records roughly 26,000 clones, 85% to 90% of them present only once. The sample was CD8+ T cells from peripheral blood mononuclear cells, taken in the second trimester of pregnancy. J is TRBJ2-7 and V is TRBV10-3; 8 positions match TRBD2. This receptor was taken from a female donor with multiple sclerosis, enrolled in a pregnancy study. The CDR3 spells CAISESWREVTYEQYF. The CDR3 DNA is TGTGCCATCAGTGAGAGTTGGCGGGAGGTGACCTACGAGCAGTACTTC.